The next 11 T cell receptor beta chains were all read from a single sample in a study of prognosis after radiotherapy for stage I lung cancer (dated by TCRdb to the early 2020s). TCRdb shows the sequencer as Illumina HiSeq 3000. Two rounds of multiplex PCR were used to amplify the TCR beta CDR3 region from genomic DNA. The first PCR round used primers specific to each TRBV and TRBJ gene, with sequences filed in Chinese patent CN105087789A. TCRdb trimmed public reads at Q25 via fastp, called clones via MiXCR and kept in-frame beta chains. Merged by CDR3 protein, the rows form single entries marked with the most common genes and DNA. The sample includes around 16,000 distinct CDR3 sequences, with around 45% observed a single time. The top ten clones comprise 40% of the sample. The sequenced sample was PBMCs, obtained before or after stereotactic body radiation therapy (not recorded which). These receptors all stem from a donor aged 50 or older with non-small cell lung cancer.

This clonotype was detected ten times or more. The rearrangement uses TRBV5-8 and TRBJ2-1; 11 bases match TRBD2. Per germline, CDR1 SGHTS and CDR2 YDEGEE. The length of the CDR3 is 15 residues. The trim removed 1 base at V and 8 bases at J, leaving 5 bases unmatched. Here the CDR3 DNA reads TGTGCCAGCAGCTTGCGGCTAGCGGGAGGAGATGAGCAGTTCTTC. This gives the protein CASSLRLAGGDEQFF.

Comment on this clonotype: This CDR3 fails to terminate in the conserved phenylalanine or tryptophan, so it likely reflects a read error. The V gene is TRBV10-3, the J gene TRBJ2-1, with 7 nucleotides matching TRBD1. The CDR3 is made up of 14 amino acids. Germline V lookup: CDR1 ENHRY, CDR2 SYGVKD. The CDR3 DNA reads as TGTGTCATCAGTGGACGGACAGGCGGCAATGAGCAGTTCTCC. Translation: CVISGRTGGNEQFS.

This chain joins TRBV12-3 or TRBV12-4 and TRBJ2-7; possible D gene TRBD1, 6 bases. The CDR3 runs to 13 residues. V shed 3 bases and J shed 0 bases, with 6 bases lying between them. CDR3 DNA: TGTGCCAGCAGTTTGGGGGCCTCCTACGAGCAGTACTTC. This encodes CASSLGASYEQYF.

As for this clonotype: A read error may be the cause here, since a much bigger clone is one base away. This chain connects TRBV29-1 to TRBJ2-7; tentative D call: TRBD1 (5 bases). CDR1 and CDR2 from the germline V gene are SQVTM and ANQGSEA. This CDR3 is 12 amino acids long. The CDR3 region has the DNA TGCAGCGTTGAATTGGACAACTACGATCAGTACTTC. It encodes CSVELDNYDQYF.

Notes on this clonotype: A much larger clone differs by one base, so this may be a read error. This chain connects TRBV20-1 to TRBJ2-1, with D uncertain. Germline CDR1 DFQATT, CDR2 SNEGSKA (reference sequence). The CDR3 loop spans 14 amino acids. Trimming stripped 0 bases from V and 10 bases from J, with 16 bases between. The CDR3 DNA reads TGCAGTGCTAGAGATCCACTGCGCCCCGGGGAGCAGTTCTTC. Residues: CSARDPLRPGEQFF.

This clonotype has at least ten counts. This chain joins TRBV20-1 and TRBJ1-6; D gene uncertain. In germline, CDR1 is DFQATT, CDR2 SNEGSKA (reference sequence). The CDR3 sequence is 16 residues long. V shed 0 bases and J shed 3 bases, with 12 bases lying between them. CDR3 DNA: TGCAGTGCTAGAGATCCGCGGGCGGGCTATAATTCACCCCTCCACTTT. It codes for CSARDPRAGYNSPLHF.

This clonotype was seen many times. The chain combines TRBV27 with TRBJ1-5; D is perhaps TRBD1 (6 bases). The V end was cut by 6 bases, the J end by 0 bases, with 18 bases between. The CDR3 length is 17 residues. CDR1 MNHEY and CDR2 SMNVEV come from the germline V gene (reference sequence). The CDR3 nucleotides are TGTGCCAGCAGCCCTTATCAGGGGCTGGGTAGCAATCAGCCCCAGCATTTT. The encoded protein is CASSPYQGLGSNQPQHF.

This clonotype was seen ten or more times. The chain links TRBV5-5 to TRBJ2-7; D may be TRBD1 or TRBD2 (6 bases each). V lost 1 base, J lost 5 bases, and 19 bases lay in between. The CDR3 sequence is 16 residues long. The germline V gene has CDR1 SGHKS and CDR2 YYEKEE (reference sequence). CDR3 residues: CASSLTPRGQKDEQYF. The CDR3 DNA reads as TGTGCCAGCAGCTTGACCCCCCGGGGGCAGAAGGACGAGCAGTACTTC.

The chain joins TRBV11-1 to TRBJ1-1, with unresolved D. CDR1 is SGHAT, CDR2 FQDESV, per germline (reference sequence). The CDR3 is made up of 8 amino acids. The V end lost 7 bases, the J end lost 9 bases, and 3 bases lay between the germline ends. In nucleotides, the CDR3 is TGTGCCAGCAAACAAGCTTTCTTT. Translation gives CASKQAFF.

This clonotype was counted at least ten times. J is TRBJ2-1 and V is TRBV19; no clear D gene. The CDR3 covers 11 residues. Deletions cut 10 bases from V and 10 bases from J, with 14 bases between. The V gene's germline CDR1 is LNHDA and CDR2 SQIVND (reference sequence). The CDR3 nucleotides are TGTGCCACCCGATCTTATCAGGAGCAGTTCTTC. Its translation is CATRSYQEQFF.

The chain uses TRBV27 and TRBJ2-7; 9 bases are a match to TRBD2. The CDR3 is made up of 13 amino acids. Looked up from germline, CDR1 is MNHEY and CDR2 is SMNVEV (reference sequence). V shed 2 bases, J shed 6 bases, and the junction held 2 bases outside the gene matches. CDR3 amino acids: CASSLLAGSEQYF. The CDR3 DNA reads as TGTGCCAGCAGTTTACTAGCGGGAAGCGAGCAGTACTTC.